These T cell receptor beta chains were read from a single sample in a study of OX40 agonist ivuxolimab in advanced cancers. Profiling relied on immunoSEQ multiplex PCR, and the TCRdb table lists in-frame clones only, not all of them. The sample holds 57,000 or so clones, 65% to 85% seen once. The sequencing here drew on CD4+ or CD8+ T cells sorted from blood, taken in a trial of the OX40 agonist ivuxolimab. The receptors originated from an adult with an advanced solid tumor such as melanoma, head and neck, liver or kidney cancer. The CDR3 runs from the conserved cysteine through the conserved F or W. Fields, in order: J gene, V gene, clone size, D gene, CDR3 DNA, CDR3 protein. The D gene is left open where the match is weak. Expanded clones are given a class, and other clones once, few, many or no size at all.

>TRBJ2-7|TRBV2|-|-
TGTGCCAGCAGCGTCCTGACCCACGAGCAGTACTTC
CASSVLTHEQYF
>TRBJ2-7|TRBV28|-|-
TGTGCCAGGAAAGGAGGGGGGCTCTCTTGCCACGAGCAGTACTTC
CARKGGGLSCHEQYF
>TRBJ2-1|TRBV9|-|-
TGTGCCAGCAGTGAGGGGTGGGGATCCTACAATGAGCAGTTCTTC
CASSEGWGSYNEQFF
>TRBJ2-2|TRBV5-6|-|-
TGTGCCAGCAGCTTGGCCGCCAGGGTGGATACCGGGGAGCTGTTTTTT
CASSLAARVDTGELFF
>TRBJ2-5|TRBV7-2|-|TRBD2
TGTGCCAGCAGCTTTTCGACTAGCGGGGACGGGGGCCAGTACTTC
CASSFSTSGDGGQYF
>TRBJ1-1|TRBV2|-|-
TGTGCCAGCAGTGAATCCACAGGACCATACTCTGAAGCTTTCTTT
CASSESTGPYSEAFF
>TRBJ1-4|TRBV28|once|TRBD1
TGTGCCAGCAGACCCCCGGGACAGGGACGAAAACTGTTTTTT
CASRPPGQGRKLFF
>TRBJ1-2|TRBV6-6|-|TRBD1
TGTGCCAGCAGTGAGGGACAGGGGAGCTATGGCTACACCTTC
CASSEGQGSYGYTF
>TRBJ1-1|TRBV2|-|TRBD1
TGTGCCAGCAGTGAAGGGCAGGGGGTGAACACTGAAGCTTTCTTT
CASSEGQGVNTEAFF
>TRBJ2-1|TRBV2|-|TRBD2
TGTGCCAGCAGTGAGGGACTAGCGAGTGAGCAGTTCTTC
CASSEGLASEQFF
>TRBJ1-5|TRBV4-1|-|-
TGCGCCAGCAGCCAAGACCACGGGGGGGCGGACAATCAGCCCCAGCATTTT
CASSQDHGGADNQPQHF
>TRBJ2-7|TRBV4-1|-|-
TGCGCCAGCAGCCAAGAGCGGGGGCTCGAGCAGTACTTC
CASSQERGLEQYF
>TRBJ2-7|TRBV28|once|TRBD1
TGTGCCAGCACCCGGGGGACAGGAACCTACGAGCAGTACTTC
CASTRGTGTYEQYF
>TRBJ1-1|TRBV5-1|-|-
TGCGCCAGCAGCTTTGGGAACACTGAAGCTTTCTTT
CASSFGNTEAFF
>TRBJ2-1|TRBV7-7|-|TRBD2
TGTGCTAGCAGCTTAGCGGGATTCTCCTCGAATGAGCAGTTCTTC
CASSLAGFSSNEQFF
>TRBJ2-5|TRBV2|-|TRBD1
TGTGCCAGCAGACTCGACAGGGTGGGACAAGAGACCCAGTACTTC
CASRLDRVGQETQYF
>TRBJ1-1|TRBV11-2|-|-
TGTGCCAGCAGCTTAGGGACTGAAGCTTTCTTT
CASSLGTEAFF
>TRBJ2-5|TRBV2|once|TRBD1
TGTGCCAGCAGTCACGCAGGGGGCGCAGAGACCCAGTACTTC
CASSHAGGAETQYF
>TRBJ2-5|TRBV5-8|-|TRBD1
TGTGCCAGCAGCCCCCGGACAGGCGCTCGGGGGACCCAGTACTTC
CASSPRTGARGTQYF
>TRBJ2-7|TRBV4-1|-|-
TGCGCCAGCAGCCAAGATCGGGGCGACGAGCAGTACTTC
CASSQDRGDEQYF
>TRBJ1-5|TRBV19|-|-
TGTGCCAGTAGTACCCAGGACGGCGAATATCAGCCCCAGCATTTT
CASSTQDGEYQPQHF
>TRBJ1-5|TRBV10-3|few|-
TGTGCCATCAGTGAGTCGGCGTCCGTCCAACAGCCCCAGCATTTT
CAISESASVQQPQHF
>TRBJ1-4|TRBV27|few|-
TGTGCCAGCGGCCTGGGGGTTGAAAAACTGTTTTTT
CASGLGVEKLFF
>TRBJ2-2|TRBV27|-|-
TGTGCCAGCAGTTACCAAGCCTCGTGGGGGGAGCTGTTTTTT
CASSYQASWGELFF
>TRBJ2-3|TRBV7-9|-|-
TGTGCCAGCAGCTTAGTAACAAGGAGCACAGATACGCAGTATTTT
CASSLVTRSTDTQYF
>TRBJ2-5|TRBV5-6|-|-
TGTGCCAGCAGCTCGGGACCGCAAGGAGAGACCCAGTACTTC
CASSSGPQGETQYF
>TRBJ2-2|TRBV19|-|TRBD2
TGTGCCAGTGGGGGGGTAGGGGAGCTGTTTTTT
CASGGVGELFF
>TRBJ2-1|TRBV10-1|once|TRBD2
TGCGCCAGCAGTGAGGGACTAGCGACCCATGAGCAGTTCTTC
CASSEGLATHEQFF
>TRBJ1-4|TRBV19|-|-
TGTGCCAGTAGTCCCCGACGTGGGGAAAAACTGTTTTTT
CASSPRRGEKLFF
>TRBJ2-7|TRBV7-9|-|TRBD1
TGTGCCAGCAGCGCTCCGGGACAGGGGGCCCGCGAGCAGTACTTC
CASSAPGQGAREQYF
>TRBJ1-2|TRBV4-1|once|-
TGCGCCAGCAGCCAACCCCAGTGGGGGGACCCCTATGGCTACACCTTC
CASSQPQWGDPYGYTF
>TRBJ2-1|TRBV18|-|-
TGTGCCAGCTCACCCCAACCAGTTTACAATGAGCAGTTCTTC
CASSPQPVYNEQFF
>TRBJ2-7|TRBV28|-|TRBD2
TGTGCCAGCAGTCCCCGGGACTACCCCTACGAGCAGTACTTC
CASSPRDYPYEQYF
>TRBJ1-1|TRBV18|-|TRBD1
TGTGCCAGCTCAATGGGACAGGGGGACACTGAAGCTTTCTTT
CASSMGQGDTEAFF
>TRBJ2-7|TRBV6-6|-|-
TGTGCCAGCAGTCCCAGCTACGAGCGGTTCTTC
CASSPSYERFF
>TRBJ1-5|TRBV9|-|-
TGTGCCAGCAGCGAGCGACAGAGCAATCAGCCCCAGCATTTT
CASSERQSNQPQHF
>TRBJ2-7|TRBV5-1|-|-
TGCGCCAGCAGCCCGACAGTTTCCTCGGGGGAGCAGTACTTC
CASSPTVSSGEQYF
>TRBJ1-1|TRBV29-1|-|-
TGCAGCGTTGAAGTAGGCTGGAACACTGAAGCTTTCTTT
CSVEVGWNTEAFF
>TRBJ1-5|TRBV19|-|TRBD1
TGTGCCAGTAGTAGCGGACAGGGGTTCCGTCATAGCAATCAGCCCCAGCATTTT
CASSSGQGFRHSNQPQHF
>TRBJ2-1|TRBV18|once|TRBD2
TGTGCCAGCTCACCACCGCCTAGCGGGAGAAGCAATGAGCAGTTCTTC
CASSPPPSGRSNEQFF
>TRBJ1-6|TRBV9|-|TRBD1
TGTGCCAGCAGGGGGGACAGTTCGCTTAATTCACCCCTCCACTTT
CASRGDSSLNSPLHF